The following is a T cell receptor (beta chain) sequence with its context. This sample is part of a study of cytomegalovirus exposure and HLA in healthy donors. The PCR contained 60 Vbeta and 13 Jbeta primers. Only in-frame clones appear in the TCRdb table, and some are missing; sequencing was by immunoSEQ multiplex PCR. The sample includes about 180,000 clones, around 77% of them seen just once. The clonotype originates from a man between 60 and 70 years old in good health and CMV-seronegative. Material for sequencing was PBMCs.

The CDR3 DNA sequence: TGTGCCAGCAGTTACTCGGCGGGAGTGCCCAATGAGCAGTTCTTC. It yields the protein CASSYSAGVPNEQFF. The rearrangement joins TRBV6-5 to TRBJ2-1; TRBD2 agrees at 7 bases. The CDR3 loop spans 15 amino acids. V was clipped by 0 bases and J by 6 bases; unmatched bases: 5. The germline gives CDR1 MNHEY, CDR2 SVGAGI.